This entry lists 3 T cell receptor beta chains sequenced from one sample in a study of CD8+CD57+ T cells in acquired aplastic anemia. TCR beta VDJ and CDR3 were profiled, and genomic DNA was the template. TCRdb fed the reads into MiXCR, producing one record per CDR3 protein. This sample has about 160,000 distinct CDR3 sequences, with 35% to 55% found just once. The sample taken for sequencing was sorted CD4+, CD8+, or CD8+CD57+ T cells (not recorded which) from PBMCs. Receptors were obtained from a human donor in good health.

By sample fraction, this clonotype is medium-sized (0.01 to 0.1%). The rearrangement links TRBV10-3 to TRBJ2-2; D is uncertain. Per germline, CDR1 ENHRY and CDR2 SYGVKD. V gave up 7 bases and J gave up 1 base, with 7 bases separating them. The CDR3 is 13 amino acids. DNA of the CDR3: TGTGCCATCACTCCAGGGAACACCGGGGAGCTGTTTTTT. This sequence encodes CAITPGNTGELFF.

This clonotype came up many times. The chain is built from TRBV19 and TRBJ2-3, with 11 positions matching TRBD2. The CDR3 spans 13 residues. Trimming removed 6 bases from V and 4 bases from J; junction bases left unmatched: 0. Germline loops: CDR1 LNHDA, CDR2 SQIVND (reference sequence). The CDR3: CASRLAGADTQYF. The CDR3 bases are TGTGCCAGTAGACTAGCGGGGGCAGATACGCAGTATTTT.

This sequence joins TRBV24-1 and TRBJ2-1; D remains ambiguous. There are 13 residues in the CDR3. CDR1 KGHDR and CDR2 SFDVKD come from the germline V gene. The germline V and J ends were trimmed by 6 bases and 10 bases, with 15 bases remaining between them. CDR3 sequence reads: CATSSGGRREQFF. DNA for the CDR3: TGTGCCACCAGTTCGGGCGGCAGGCGGGAGCAGTTCTTC.